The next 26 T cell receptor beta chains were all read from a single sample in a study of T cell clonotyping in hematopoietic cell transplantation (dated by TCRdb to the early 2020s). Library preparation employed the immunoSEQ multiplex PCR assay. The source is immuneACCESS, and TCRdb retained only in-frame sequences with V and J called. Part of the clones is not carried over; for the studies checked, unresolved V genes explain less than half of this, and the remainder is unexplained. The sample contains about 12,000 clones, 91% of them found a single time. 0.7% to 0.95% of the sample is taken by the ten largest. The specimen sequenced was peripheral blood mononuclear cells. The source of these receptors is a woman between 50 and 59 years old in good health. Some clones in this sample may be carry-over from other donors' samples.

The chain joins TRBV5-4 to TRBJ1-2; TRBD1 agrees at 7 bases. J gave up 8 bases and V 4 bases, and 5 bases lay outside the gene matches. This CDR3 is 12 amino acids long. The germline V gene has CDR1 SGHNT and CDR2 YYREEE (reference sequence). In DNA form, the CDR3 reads TGTGCCAGCAGCCCGACAGGGTACGGCTACACCTTC. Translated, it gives CASSPTGYGYTF.

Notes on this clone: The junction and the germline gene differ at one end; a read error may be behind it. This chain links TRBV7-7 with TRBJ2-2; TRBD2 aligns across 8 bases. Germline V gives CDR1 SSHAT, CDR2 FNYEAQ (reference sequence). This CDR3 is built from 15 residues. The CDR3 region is CASSLGDGRAGELFF. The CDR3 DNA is TGTGCTAGCAGCTTAGGTGACGGGAGGGCCGGGGAGCTGTTTTTT.

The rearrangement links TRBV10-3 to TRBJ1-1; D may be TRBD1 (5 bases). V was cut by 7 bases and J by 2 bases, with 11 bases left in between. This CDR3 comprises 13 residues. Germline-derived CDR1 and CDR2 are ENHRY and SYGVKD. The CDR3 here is CAITDDRNTEAFF. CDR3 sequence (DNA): TGTGCCATCACCGACGACAGAAACACTGAAGCTTTCTTT.

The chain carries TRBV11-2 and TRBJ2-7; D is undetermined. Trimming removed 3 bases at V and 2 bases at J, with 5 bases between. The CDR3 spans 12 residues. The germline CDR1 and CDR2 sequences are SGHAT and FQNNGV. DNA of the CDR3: TGTGCCAGCAGCTTTGCGGCCTACGAGCAGTACTTC. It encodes CASSFAAYEQYF.

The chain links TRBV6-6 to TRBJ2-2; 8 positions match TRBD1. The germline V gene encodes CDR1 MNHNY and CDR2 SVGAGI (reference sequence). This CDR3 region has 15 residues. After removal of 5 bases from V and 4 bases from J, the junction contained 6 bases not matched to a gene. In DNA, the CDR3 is TGTGCCAGCAGTCCCCGACAGGGGAGCACCGGGGAGCTGTTTTTT. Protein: CASSPRQGSTGELFF.

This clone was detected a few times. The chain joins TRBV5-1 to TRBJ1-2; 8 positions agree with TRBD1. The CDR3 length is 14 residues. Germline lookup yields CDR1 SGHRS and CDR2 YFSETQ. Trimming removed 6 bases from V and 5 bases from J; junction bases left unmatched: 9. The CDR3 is CASNPATGVYGYTF. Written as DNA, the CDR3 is TGCGCCAGCAATCCAGCGACAGGGGTTTATGGCTACACCTTC.

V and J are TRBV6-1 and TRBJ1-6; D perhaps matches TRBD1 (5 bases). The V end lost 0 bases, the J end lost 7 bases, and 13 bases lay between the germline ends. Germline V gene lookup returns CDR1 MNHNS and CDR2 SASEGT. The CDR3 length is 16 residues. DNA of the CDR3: TGTGCCAGCAGTGAAGCACTAACCGGGACCAATTCACCCCTCCACTTT. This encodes CASSEALTGTNSPLHF.

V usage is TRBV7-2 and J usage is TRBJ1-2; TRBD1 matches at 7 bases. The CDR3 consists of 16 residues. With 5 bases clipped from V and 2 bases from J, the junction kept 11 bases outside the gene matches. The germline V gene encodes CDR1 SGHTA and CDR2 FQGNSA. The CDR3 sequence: CASSPRQGIANYGYTF. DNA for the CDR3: TGTGCCAGCAGCCCTAGACAGGGAATCGCAAACTATGGCTACACCTTC.

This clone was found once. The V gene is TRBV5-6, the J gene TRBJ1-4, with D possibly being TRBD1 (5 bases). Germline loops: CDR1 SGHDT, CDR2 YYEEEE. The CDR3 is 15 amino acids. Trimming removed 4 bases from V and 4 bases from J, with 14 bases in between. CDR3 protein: CASSVERDFNEKLFF. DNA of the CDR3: TGTGCCAGCAGCGTCGAGCGGGACTTTAATGAAAAACTGTTTTTT.

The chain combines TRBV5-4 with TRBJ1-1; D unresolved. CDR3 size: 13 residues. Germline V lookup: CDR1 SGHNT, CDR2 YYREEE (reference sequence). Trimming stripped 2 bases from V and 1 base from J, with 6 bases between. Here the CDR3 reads CASSLSRNTEAFF. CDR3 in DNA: TGTGCCAGCAGCTTAAGTAGGAACACTGAAGCTTTCTTT. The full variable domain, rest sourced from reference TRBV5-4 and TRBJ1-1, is ETGVTQSPTHLIKTRGQQVTLRCSSQSGHNTVSWYQQALGQGPQFIFQYYREEENGRGNFPPRFSGLQFPNYSSELNVNALELDDSALYLCASSLSRNTEAFFGQGTRLTVV.

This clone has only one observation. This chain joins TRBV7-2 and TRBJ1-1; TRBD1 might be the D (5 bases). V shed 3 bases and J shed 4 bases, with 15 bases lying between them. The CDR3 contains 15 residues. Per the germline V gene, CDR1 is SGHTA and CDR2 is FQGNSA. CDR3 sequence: CASSFLRGSLTEAFF. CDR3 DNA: TGTGCCAGCAGCTTCCTTAGGGGTAGTCTCACTGAAGCTTTCTTT.

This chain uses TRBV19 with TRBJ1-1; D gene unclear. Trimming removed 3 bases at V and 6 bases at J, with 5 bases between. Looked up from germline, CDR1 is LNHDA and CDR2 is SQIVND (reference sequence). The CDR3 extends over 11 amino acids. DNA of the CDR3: TGTGCCAGTAGTATCTTCGCTGAAGCTTTCTTT. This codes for CASSIFAEAFF.

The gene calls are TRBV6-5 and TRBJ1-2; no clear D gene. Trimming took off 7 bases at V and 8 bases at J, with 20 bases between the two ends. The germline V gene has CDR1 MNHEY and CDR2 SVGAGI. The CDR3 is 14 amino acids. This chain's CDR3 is CASNGGIGRRGYTF. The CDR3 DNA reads TGTGCCAGCAACGGTGGGATAGGGAGAAGAGGCTACACCTTC.

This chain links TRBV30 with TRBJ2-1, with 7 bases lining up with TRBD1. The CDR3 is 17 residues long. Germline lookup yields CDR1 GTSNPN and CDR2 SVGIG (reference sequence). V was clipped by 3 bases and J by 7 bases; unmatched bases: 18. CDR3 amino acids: CAWRRGTYRGHKNEQFF. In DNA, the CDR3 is TGTGCCTGGAGGAGGGGCACCTACAGGGGACACAAGAATGAGCAGTTCTTC.

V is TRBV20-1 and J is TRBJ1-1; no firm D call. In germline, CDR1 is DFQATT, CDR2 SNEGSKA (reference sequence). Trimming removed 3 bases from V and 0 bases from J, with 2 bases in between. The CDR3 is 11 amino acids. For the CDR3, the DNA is TGCAGTGCTAGGGTGAACACTGAAGCTTTCTTT. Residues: CSARVNTEAFF.

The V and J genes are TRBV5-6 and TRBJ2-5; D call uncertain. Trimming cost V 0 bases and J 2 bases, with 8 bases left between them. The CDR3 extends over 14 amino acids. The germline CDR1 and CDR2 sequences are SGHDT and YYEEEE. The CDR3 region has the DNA TGTGCCAGCAGCTTGGGCAACTTACAAGAGACCCAGTACTTC. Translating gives CASSLGNLQETQYF.

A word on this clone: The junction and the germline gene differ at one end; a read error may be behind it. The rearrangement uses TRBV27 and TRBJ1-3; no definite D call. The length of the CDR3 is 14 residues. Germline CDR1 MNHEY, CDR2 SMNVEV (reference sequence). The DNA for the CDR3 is TGTGCCAGCAGCGCAAGAACGGCTGGAAACACCATGTATTTT. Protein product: CASSARTAGNTMYF.

The CDR3 DNA reads as TGTGCCAGCAGCCTAAATCTGGGCTATCAGCCCCAGCATTTT. It is translated as CASSLNLGYQPQHF. V gene TRBV7-2 combines with J gene TRBJ1-5; D gene uncertain. V dropped 5 bases and J dropped 5 bases, with 13 bases sitting between them. This CDR3 contains 14 residues. CDR1 and CDR2 (germline): SGHTA, FQGNSA.

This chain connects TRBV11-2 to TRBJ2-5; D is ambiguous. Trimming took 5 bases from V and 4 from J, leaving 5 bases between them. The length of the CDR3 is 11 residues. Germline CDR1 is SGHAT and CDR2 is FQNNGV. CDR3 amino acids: CASSRAETQYF. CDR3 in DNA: TGTGCCAGCAGCCGGGCAGAGACCCAGTACTTC.

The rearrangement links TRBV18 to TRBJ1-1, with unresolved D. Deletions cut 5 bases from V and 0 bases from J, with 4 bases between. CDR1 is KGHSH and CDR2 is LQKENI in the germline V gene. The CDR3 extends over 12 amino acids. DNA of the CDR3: TGTGCCAGCTCAGCCCTGAACACTGAAGCTTTCTTT. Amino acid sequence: CASSALNTEAFF.

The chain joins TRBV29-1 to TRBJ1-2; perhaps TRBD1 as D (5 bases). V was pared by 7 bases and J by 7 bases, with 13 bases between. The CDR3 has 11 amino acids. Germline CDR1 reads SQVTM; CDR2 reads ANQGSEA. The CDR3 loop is CSGQGLGGYTF. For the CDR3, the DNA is TGCAGCGGCCAGGGTCTGGGTGGCTACACCTTC.

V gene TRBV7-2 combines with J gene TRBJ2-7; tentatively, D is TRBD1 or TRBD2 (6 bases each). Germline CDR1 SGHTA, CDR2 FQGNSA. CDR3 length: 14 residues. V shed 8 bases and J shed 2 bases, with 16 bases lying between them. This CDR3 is CASASRGPAYEQYF. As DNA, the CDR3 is TGTGCCAGCGCGTCACGGGGGCCAGCCTACGAGCAGTACTTC.

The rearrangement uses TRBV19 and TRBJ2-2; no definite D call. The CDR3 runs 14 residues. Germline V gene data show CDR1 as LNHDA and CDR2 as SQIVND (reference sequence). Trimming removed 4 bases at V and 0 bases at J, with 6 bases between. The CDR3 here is CASSTGTNTGELFF. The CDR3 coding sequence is TGTGCCAGTAGTACAGGAACGAACACCGGGGAGCTGTTTTTT.

The DNA of the CDR3 is TGTGCCAGCAGCTTAGCGCTTCGGACTGATGAAAAACTGTTTTTT. Residues: CASSLALRTDEKLFF. The chain couples TRBV11-1 to TRBJ1-4; D not resolved. The CDR3 contains 15 residues. The V gene's germline CDR1 is SGHAT and CDR2 FQDESV (reference sequence). Trimming took 0 bases from V and 6 from J, leaving 11 bases between them.

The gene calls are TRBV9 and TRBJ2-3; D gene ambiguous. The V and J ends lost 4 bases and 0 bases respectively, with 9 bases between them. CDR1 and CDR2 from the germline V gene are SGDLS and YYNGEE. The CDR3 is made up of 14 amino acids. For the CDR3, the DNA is TGTGCCAGCAGCCTAGACCTCAGCACAGATACGCAGTATTTT. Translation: CASSLDLSTDTQYF.

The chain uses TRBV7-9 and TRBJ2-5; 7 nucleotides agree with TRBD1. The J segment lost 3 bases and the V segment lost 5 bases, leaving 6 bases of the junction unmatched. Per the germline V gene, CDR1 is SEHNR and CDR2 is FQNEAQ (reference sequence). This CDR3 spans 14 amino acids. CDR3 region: CASSLGTVEETQYF. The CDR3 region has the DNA TGTGCCAGCAGCCTCGGGACAGTTGAAGAGACCCAGTACTTC.